This TCR beta chain derives from a study of OX40 agonist ivuxolimab in advanced cancers. Study summary: Ivuxolimab is a fully human IgG2 antibody that activates OX40 (CD134). Participants, 82.7% male, averaged approximately 65 years of age, ranging from about 20 to 79. Study outcomes and limitations: CD4+ and CD8+ blood T cells expanded clonally by week 6 at 0.1 to 3.0 mg/kg.

Note on this clone: The antigen remains unidentified.

Generated by immunoSEQ multiplex PCR, the TCRdb table keeps only in-frame clones and is missing some. In the table there are about 68,000 clones, about 90% of which are singletons. CDR3 length: 14 residues. V was cut by 6 bases and J by 1 base, with 12 bases left in between. Per the germline V gene, CDR1 is LNHDA and CDR2 is SQIVND (reference sequence). The sample in question was CD4+ or CD8+ T cells sorted from blood, obtained in a trial of the OX40 agonist ivuxolimab. This sequence was found in an adult with an advanced solid tumor such as melanoma, head and neck, liver or kidney cancer. The chain joins TRBV19 to TRBJ1-1; tentatively, D is TRBD1 (6 bases). Here the CDR3 reads CASSTDRWNTEAFF. The DNA for the CDR3 is TGTGCCAGTAGCACTGACAGGTGGAACACTGAAGCTTTCTTT.